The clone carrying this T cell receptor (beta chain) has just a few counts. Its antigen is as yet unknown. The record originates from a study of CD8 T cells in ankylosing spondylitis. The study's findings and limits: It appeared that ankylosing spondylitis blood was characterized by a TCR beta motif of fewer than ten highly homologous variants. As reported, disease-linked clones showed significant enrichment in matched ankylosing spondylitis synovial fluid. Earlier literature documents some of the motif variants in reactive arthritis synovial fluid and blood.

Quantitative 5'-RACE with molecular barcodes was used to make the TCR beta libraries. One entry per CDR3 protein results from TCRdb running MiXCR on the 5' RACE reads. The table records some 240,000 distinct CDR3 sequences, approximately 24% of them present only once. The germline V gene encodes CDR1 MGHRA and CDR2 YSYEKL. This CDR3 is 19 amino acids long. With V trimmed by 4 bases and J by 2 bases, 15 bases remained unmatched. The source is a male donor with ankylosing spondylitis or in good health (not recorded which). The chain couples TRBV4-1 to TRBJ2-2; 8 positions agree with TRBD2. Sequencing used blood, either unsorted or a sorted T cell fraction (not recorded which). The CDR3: CASSPSGGGLLLNTGELFF. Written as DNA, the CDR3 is TGCGCCAGCAGCCCCTCGGGCGGGGGGCTCTTACTAAACACCGGGGAGCTGTTTTTT.